One sample yielded the 30 T cell receptor beta chains listed below, sequenced in a study of cytomegalovirus exposure and HLA in healthy donors. TCRdb's table, derived via immunoSEQ multiplex PCR, lists solely in-frame clones and lacks some. The data show roughly 65,000 clones, with about 91% seen just once and roughly 3.1% held by the top ten. Material for sequencing was PBMCs. These receptors originate from a young man in good health and CMV-seronegative.

This clone turned up a few times. The junction does not match germline at one end; this may be a read error. The chain recombines TRBV7-7 with TRBJ2-1; the D gene is possibly TRBD1 (6 bases). This CDR3 has 13 residues. Germline assignment: CDR1 SSHAT and CDR2 FNYEAQ (reference sequence). CDR3 amino acids: CASSLDSYNEQFF. The CDR3 DNA reads as TGTGCTAGCAGCTTGGACAGTTACAATGAGCAGTTCTTC. Using reference TRBV7-7 and TRBJ2-1 for the parts outside the CDR3, the full variable domain is GAGVSQSPRYKVTKRGQDVTLRCDPISSHATLYWYQQALGQGPEFLTYFNYEAQPDKSGLPSDRFSAERPEGSISTLTIQRTEQRDSAMYRCASSLDSYNEQFFGPGTRLTVL.

The chain joins TRBV5-4 to TRBJ2-7, with a possible D match to TRBD1 (5 bases). This CDR3 comprises 15 residues. Germline values: CDR1 SGHNT, CDR2 YYREEE (reference sequence). Trimming took off 6 bases at V and 3 bases at J, with 19 bases between the two ends. The CDR3 is CASMDRTSENYEQYF. In nucleotides, the CDR3 is TGTGCCAGCATGGATAGGACATCCGAGAACTACGAGCAGTACTTC.

The rearrangement uses TRBV19 and TRBJ1-5; weak D call: TRBD1 (6 bases). This CDR3 comprises 16 residues. V lost 4 bases to trimming and J lost 5 bases, with 18 bases between them. Germline loops: CDR1 LNHDA, CDR2 SQIVND (reference sequence). The CDR3 sequence is CASSRTVHNPYQPQHF. Written as DNA, the CDR3 is TGTGCCAGTAGTAGGACAGTCCACAACCCATATCAGCCCCAGCATTTT.

The chain is built from TRBV2 and TRBJ2-2, with 10 bases that match TRBD2. V dropped 5 bases and J dropped 5; count of bases not matched to a gene: 5. The germline gives CDR1 SNHLY, CDR2 FYNNEI. The CDR3 covers 15 residues. CDR3: CASSRPSGSTGELFF. CDR3 nucleotide sequence: TGTGCCAGCAGTCGTCCTAGCGGGAGTACCGGGGAGCTGTTTTTT.

The V call is TRBV6-1, the J call TRBJ2-3, with a tentative D call TRBD2 (6 bases). The germline gives CDR1 MNHNS, CDR2 SASEGT. There are 14 residues in the CDR3. With 10 bases removed from V and 2 bases from J, the gap between germline ends came to 16 bases. CDR3 in amino acids: CATRVGRSTDTQYF. The CDR3 nucleotides read TGTGCCACAAGGGTGGGGAGGTCCACAGATACGCAGTATTTT.

The CDR3, as DNA: TGTGCCAGTAGTATTGATTGGCGGGGACCCTACGAGCAGTACTTC. Protein product: CASSIDWRGPYEQYF. J is TRBJ2-7 and V is TRBV19; D is perhaps TRBD2 (6 bases). The CDR3 has 15 residues. Per the germline V gene, CDR1 is LNHDA and CDR2 is SQIVND (reference sequence). The ends were cut back, 3 bases at V and 2 bases at J, with 14 bases in the middle.

The J gene is TRBJ1-1, the V gene TRBV6-1; maybe TRBD1 (5 bases). Germline CDR1 MNHNS, CDR2 SASEGT. This CDR3 contains 13 residues. Trimming left V 4 bases short and J 7 bases short, with 13 bases between. The CDR3, as DNA: TGTGCCAGCAGTGGACGACAGCGAAGTGAAGCTTTCTTT. Its translation: CASSGRQRSEAFF.

The chain is built from TRBV7-9 and TRBJ1-1, with D unresolved. The CDR3 is 15 residues long. Trimming stripped 1 base from V and 2 bases from J, with 11 bases between. Germline CDR1 is SEHNR and CDR2 is FQNEAQ (reference sequence). CDR3 protein: CASSLDNSLNTEAFF. CDR3 bases: TGTGCCAGCAGCTTAGATAACAGTTTAAACACTGAAGCTTTCTTT.

V is TRBV29-1 and J is TRBJ2-3, with 9 positions matching TRBD2. The CDR3 is 14 residues long. V lost 8 bases to trimming and J lost 4 bases; unmatched junction nucleotides: 10. CDR1 is SQVTM, CDR2 ANQGSEA, per germline. CDR3 residues: CSPIVSGRPDTQYF. DNA of the CDR3: TGCAGCCCGATTGTCAGCGGGAGGCCAGATACGCAGTATTTT.

The chain recombines TRBV28 with TRBJ2-1; possible D gene TRBD1, 6 bases. Germline lookup yields CDR1 MDHEN and CDR2 SYDVKM. Trimming shortened V by 3 bases and J by 7 bases, and 19 bases separated the two germline ends. The CDR3 consists of 16 residues. The CDR3 DNA sequence: TGTGCCAGCAGTTTGGGGACACCCGGCCGGCGGAATGAGCAGTTCTTC. It codes for CASSLGTPGRRNEQFF.

V gene TRBV9 combines with J gene TRBJ1-5; a weak D match, TRBD1 (5 bases). The CDR3 is 15 residues long. With 3 bases removed from V and 4 bases from J, the gap between germline ends came to 14 bases. Looked up from germline, CDR1 is SGDLS and CDR2 is YYNGEE. The CDR3 region is CASSARGTQNQPQHF. The CDR3 DNA is TGTGCCAGCAGCGCTCGGGGGACGCAGAATCAGCCCCAGCATTTT.

The gene calls are TRBV28 and TRBJ1-2; tentative D call: TRBD1 (6 bases). The CDR3 extends over 13 amino acids. Germline values: CDR1 MDHEN, CDR2 SYDVKM. V was trimmed by 6 bases and J by 10 bases, leaving 18 bases between them. The CDR3 here is CASRNTGREAYTF. The CDR3 coding sequence is TGTGCCAGCAGAAATACAGGGAGAGAGGCCTACACCTTC.

CDR3 sequence reads: CASTGGALDTIYF. CDR3 coding DNA: TGTGCCAGCACCGGGGGGGCACTAGACACCATATATTTT. This chain joins TRBV6-6 and TRBJ1-3, with D possibly being TRBD1 (6 bases). V gave up 7 bases and J gave up 8 bases, with 15 bases separating them. In germline, CDR1 is MNHNY, CDR2 SVGAGI (reference sequence). CDR3 size: 13 residues.

The rearrangement uses TRBV28 and TRBJ1-3, with D possibly being TRBD1 (6 bases). Germline V lookup: CDR1 MDHEN, CDR2 SYDVKM. The CDR3 is made up of 16 amino acids. V lost 7 bases and J lost 7, with 23 bases in between. The DNA for the CDR3 is TGTGCCAGCACTCCCCCGGGACAAGTCTCAAGGAACACCATATATTTT. It translates to CASTPPGQVSRNTIYF.

The chain has TRBV7-9 and TRBJ2-7; perhaps TRBD2 as D (5 bases). The CDR3 loop spans 12 amino acids. V was trimmed by 6 bases and J by 5 bases, leaving 11 bases between them. From germline, CDR1 is SEHNR and CDR2 FQNEAQ (reference sequence). The chain's CDR3 is CASSRGSDEQYF. As DNA, the CDR3 is TGTGCCAGCAGTAGAGGGAGCGACGAGCAGTACTTC. The full variable domain, with the rest looked up from reference TRBV7-9 and TRBJ2-7, is DTGVSQNPRHKITKRGQNVTFRCDPISEHNRLYWYRQTLGQGPEFLTYFQNEAQLEKSRLLSDRFSAERPKGSFSTLEIQRTEQGDSAMYLCASSRGSDEQYFGPGTRLTVT.

This clone has more than one count but fewer than ten. This sequence joins TRBV6-1 and TRBJ2-7; D gene uncertain. The CDR3 has 12 amino acids. CDR1 and CDR2 (germline): MNHNS, SASEGT. The V end was cut by 7 bases, the J end by 0 bases, with 7 bases between. DNA for the CDR3: TGTGCCAGCACTCCGTCCTCCTACGAGCAGTACTTC. It encodes CASTPSSYEQYF.

The chain carries TRBV19 and TRBJ1-2; possible D gene TRBD1, 5 bases. CDR3 length equals 16 residues. Trimming removed 3 bases from V and 3 bases from J, with 17 bases in between. Germline CDR1 LNHDA, CDR2 SQIVND (reference sequence). CDR3 protein: CASSMGLRGADYGYTF. As DNA, the CDR3 is TGTGCCAGTAGTATGGGGCTCCGAGGCGCTGACTATGGCTACACCTTC.

The chain employs TRBV28 and TRBJ1-1; D ambiguous. The CDR3 extends over 13 amino acids. Germline V gene sequence: CDR1 MDHEN, CDR2 SYDVKM. Deletions cut 4 bases from V and 0 bases from J, with 6 bases between. CDR3 in amino acids: CASSWLVNTEAFF. The CDR3 DNA reads TGTGCCAGCAGTTGGCTGGTGAACACTGAAGCTTTCTTT.

The CDR3 DNA is TGTGCCAGCAGCTCTAGCGGGAGAATAAGCGAGCAGTACTTC. Its translation is CASSSSGRISEQYF. V and J are TRBV7-2 and TRBJ2-7; TRBD2 agrees at 10 bases. This CDR3 region has 14 residues. The V segment lost 4 bases and the J segment 6 bases; nucleotides outside the gene matches: 6. CDR1 is SGHTA and CDR2 is FQGNSA in the germline V gene.

The chain recombines TRBV9 with TRBJ2-7, with 9 bases that match TRBD1. CDR1 is SGDLS, CDR2 YYNGEE, per germline. The CDR3 has 17 amino acids. Germline trimming cut 2 bases from V and 7 bases from J; bases unmatched to any gene: 16. DNA for the CDR3: TGTGCCAGCAGCGTTTCAGACTGGGGGACAGGGTTGGGGGAGCAGTACTTC. Translating gives CASSVSDWGTGLGEQYF.

The chain has TRBV5-1 and TRBJ2-3; D is uncertain. The CDR3 covers 11 residues. Germline values: CDR1 SGHRS, CDR2 YFSETQ. Between the trimmed V and J ends, which lost 1 base and 6 bases, there was a span of 3 bases. The CDR3, as DNA: TGCGCCAGCAGCTTGTCGGATACGCAGTATTTT. Its translation: CASSLSDTQYF.

This CDR3 is CASNRRGRSGNTIYF. The CDR3 nucleotides read TGCGCCAGCAACCGCAGGGGGCGGTCTGGAAACACCATATATTTT. The chain joins TRBV23-1 to TRBJ1-3; 8 bases fit TRBD1. TRBV23-1 is an ORF, with its function uncertain. With 7 bases clipped from V and 1 base from J, the junction kept 6 bases outside the gene matches. This CDR3 is built from 15 residues.

The V and J genes are TRBV19 and TRBJ1-4; D might be TRBD1 (5 bases). The CDR3 runs 15 residues. Germline CDR1 reads LNHDA; CDR2 reads SQIVND (reference sequence). Trimming removed 5 bases from V and 2 bases from J, with 12 bases in between. CDR3: CASSPIQVTNEKLFF. The CDR3, as DNA: TGTGCCAGTAGTCCTATACAGGTGACTAATGAAAAACTGTTTTTT.

The chain couples TRBV6-4 to TRBJ2-7; D uncertain. Germline V gene lookup returns CDR1 MRHNA and CDR2 SNTAGT. Trimming took off 2 bases at V and 0 bases at J, with 5 bases between the two ends. This CDR3 region has 13 residues. The CDR3 DNA follows: TGTGCCAGCAGTGACCCGAGCTCCTACGAGCAGTACTTC. It translates to CASSDPSSYEQYF.

This clone was seen only once. The chain carries TRBV28 and TRBJ1-2, with D maybe TRBD1 (5 bases). The CDR3 length is 12 residues. Between the trimmed V and J ends, which lost 8 bases and 0 bases, there was a span of 7 bases. Looked up from germline, CDR1 is MDHEN and CDR2 is SYDVKM. The CDR3 DNA is TGTGCCAGCGGACAAGCTAACTATGGCTACACCTTC. It codes for CASGQANYGYTF.

The V and J genes are TRBV29-1 and TRBJ1-2; D is unresolved. V was pared by 4 bases and J by 4 bases, with 10 bases between. Germline CDR1 is SQVTM and CDR2 is ANQGSEA. CDR3 size: 12 residues. The CDR3 region is CSVGSDVYGYTF. The CDR3 DNA sequence: TGCAGCGTTGGCTCAGATGTCTATGGCTACACCTTC.

This clone was seen only a few times. V usage is TRBV28 and J usage is TRBJ2-1; 9 bases map to TRBD1. V lost 6 bases and J lost 10; bases outside the gene matches: 10. The CDR3 runs 14 residues. Looked up from germline, CDR1 is MDHEN and CDR2 is SYDVKM. CDR3 residues: CASSDRGIRGEQFF. The CDR3 nucleotides read TGTGCCAGCAGCGACAGGGGGATCCGGGGGGAGCAGTTCTTC.

The J gene is TRBJ2-3, the V gene TRBV5-1; 9 bases match TRBD2. The V gene's germline CDR1 is SGHRS and CDR2 YFSETQ. The trim removed 0 bases at V and 6 bases at J, leaving 8 bases unmatched. CDR3 length: 16 residues. The CDR3 DNA reads as TGCGCCAGCAGCTTGGAGCTAGCGGGACCACCGGATACGCAGTATTTT. It is translated as CASSLELAGPPDTQYF.

The chain combines TRBV6-4 with TRBJ2-1; D gene ambiguous. The V end lost 0 bases, the J end lost 5 bases, and 5 bases lay between the germline ends. This CDR3 comprises 13 residues. CDR1 and CDR2 (germline): MRHNA, SNTAGT. CDR3 loop: CASSDSENNEQFF. CDR3 sequence (DNA): TGTGCCAGCAGTGACTCGGAGAACAATGAGCAGTTCTTC.

The V and J genes are TRBV7-2 and TRBJ2-3; 9 bases match TRBD1. The V and J ends lost 5 bases and 4 bases, in that order; junction bases with no gene match: 10. Per the germline V gene, CDR1 is SGHTA and CDR2 is FQGNSA. This CDR3 contains 16 residues. CDR3 sequence (DNA): TGTGCCAGCAGCCAGCGGACAGGGGTGAGCTCAGATACGCAGTATTTT. Amino acids: CASSQRTGVSSDTQYF.